A single sample is the source of the 6 T cell receptor beta chains below, sequenced in a study of sequential checkpoint blockade in melanoma. Produced via immunoSEQ multiplex PCR; TCRdb's table is partial and in-frame only. Of 8,900 or so clones in the sample, more than 90% are singletons; the top ten hold approximately 15%. Treatment given: randomized to nivolumab then ipilimumab (arm A) or the reverse (arm B). Here the sequenced sample was CD8+ T cells sorted from blood (inferred from file names), taken from a patient given nivolumab and ipilimumab in sequence. Every receptor here comes from a human donor with melanoma.

The chain employs TRBV7-2 and TRBJ2-7; a possible D gene is TRBD1 (6 bases). The CDR3 length is 14 residues. Germline V CDR1 and CDR2: SGHTA, FQGNSA. V was clipped by 5 bases and J by 2 bases, with 13 bases between them. The CDR3 DNA reads as TGTGCCAGCAGCGTTAGTAGGGGGACCTACGAGCAGTACTTC. This gives the protein CASSVSRGTYEQYF.

This sequence joins TRBV7-3 and TRBJ1-1, with D maybe TRBD1 (6 bases). The CDR3 covers 14 residues. V shed 10 bases and J shed 4 bases, with 19 bases lying between them. Germline assignment: CDR1 SGHTA and CDR2 FQGTGA. CDR3 nucleotides: TGTGCCATCCCATCTGAAGCAGGGGTCACTGAAGCTTTCTTT. Its translation: CAIPSEAGVTEAFF.

This chain joins TRBV19 and TRBJ1-4, with 7 bases aligning to TRBD1. Unmatched junction bases numbered 15, after V lost 2 bases and J lost 3 bases. CDR1 and CDR2 from the germline V gene are LNHDA and SQIVND (reference sequence). This CDR3 is built from 19 residues. The CDR3 region has the DNA TGTGCCAGTAGTATATCCTCGACAGGGTGGTCTAGATCTAATGAAAAACTGTTTTTT. Translating it yields CASSISSTGWSRSNEKLFF. Combining the CDR3 with reference TRBV19 and TRBJ1-4 gives the whole variable domain DGGITQSPKYLFRKEGQNVTLSCEQNLNHDAMYWYRQDPGQGLRLIYYSQIVNDFQKGDIAEGYSVSREKKESFPLTVTSAQKNPTAFYLCASSISSTGWSRSNEKLFFGSGTQLSVL.

This chain uses TRBV19 with TRBJ2-1, with D tentatively TRBD2 (5 bases). The V and J ends lost 1 base and 0 bases respectively, with 10 bases between them. Germline-derived CDR1 and CDR2 are LNHDA and SQIVND (reference sequence). This CDR3 region has 16 residues. The CDR3 region has the DNA TGTGCCAGTAGTATAGCCAGCGGCAGCTCCTACAATGAGCAGTTCTTC. Translating it yields CASSIASGSSYNEQFF.

The chain links TRBV5-8 to TRBJ2-1, with D possibly TRBD2 on 5 matching bases. The CDR3 spans 13 residues. The germline V gene has CDR1 SGHTS and CDR2 YDEGEE. V was cut by 4 bases and J by 5 bases, with 10 bases left in between. The CDR3 region has the DNA TGTGCCAGCAGCCCCGGGGAGCACAATGAGCAGTTCTTC. Translating it yields CASSPGEHNEQFF.

The chain employs TRBV9 and TRBJ1-2; 7 bases align to TRBD1. Germline V gene sequence: CDR1 SGDLS, CDR2 YYNGEE. CDR3 length equals 14 residues. The J segment lost 4 bases and the V segment lost 6 bases, leaving 9 bases of the junction unmatched. The CDR3 DNA reads as TGTGCCAGCACAACCTGGGACAGTAGCTATGGCTACACCTTC. It specifies CASTTWDSSYGYTF.